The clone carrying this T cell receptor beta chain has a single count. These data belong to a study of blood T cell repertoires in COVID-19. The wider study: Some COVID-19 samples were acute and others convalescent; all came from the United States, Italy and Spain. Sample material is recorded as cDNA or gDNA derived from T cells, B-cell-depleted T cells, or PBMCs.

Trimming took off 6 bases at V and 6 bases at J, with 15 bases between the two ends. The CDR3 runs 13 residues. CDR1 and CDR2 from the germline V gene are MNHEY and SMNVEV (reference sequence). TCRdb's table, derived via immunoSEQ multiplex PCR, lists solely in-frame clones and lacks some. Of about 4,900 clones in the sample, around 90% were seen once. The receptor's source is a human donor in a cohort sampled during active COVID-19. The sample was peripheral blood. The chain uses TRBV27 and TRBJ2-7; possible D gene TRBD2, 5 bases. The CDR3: CASSLFLEGEQYF. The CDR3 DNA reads TGTGCCAGCAGCCTCTTCCTAGAGGGCGAGCAGTACTTC.